This T cell receptor (beta chain) comes out of a study of cytomegalovirus exposure and HLA in healthy donors. The CDR3 runs 16 residues. CDR1 and CDR2 (germline): SGHRS, YFSETQ. Trimming took 3 bases from V and 2 from J; bases not matched to a gene: 11. The primer mix had 60 Vbeta and 13 Jbeta primers. Profiled with immunoSEQ multiplex PCR; TCRdb holds only in-frame clones, not every one. The table includes around 250,000 clones, approximately 81% detected once. The sequenced material came from PBMCs. This TCR derives from a woman aged 55-70 years in good health and CMV-seropositive. The V gene is TRBV5-1, the J gene TRBJ2-7; TRBD1 agrees at 7 bases. This CDR3 is CASSWGIRDSTYEQYF. CDR3 sequence (DNA): TGCGCCAGCAGCTGGGGGATCCGGGACAGCACCTACGAGCAGTACTTC.